The sequence of this TCR beta chain was determined in a study of T cells in Graves' hyperthyroidism and ophthalmopathy. Amplified regions were TCR beta CDR3 sequences from RNA transcripts. HTBI primers drove first-round RT-PCR of the TCR CDR3. MiXCR, run by TCRdb on the multiplex PCR reads, gives a single entry per CDR3 protein. The data contain roughly 380,000 distinct CDR3 sequences, 19% of them singletons. V was clipped by 3 bases and J by 5 bases, with 13 bases between them. Germline lookup yields CDR1 MNHEY and CDR2 SVGEGT. CDR3 length: 14 amino acids. This clonotype was seen ten or more times. Patients counted as stable if ophthalmopathy did not develop within 18 months.

The chain links TRBV6-2 or TRBV6-3 to TRBJ1-2; perhaps TRBD1 as D (5 bases). This receptor was taken from a woman between 18 and 30 years old with Graves' hyperthyroidism. Sequencing used blood. The CDR3 DNA sequence: TGTGCCAGCAGTTATATTGGGGACCCTTATGGCTACACCTTC. It specifies CASSYIGDPYGYTF.